The rows below give T cell receptor beta chains drawn from one sample of a study of blood T cell repertoires in COVID-19. Sequenced by immunoSEQ multiplex PCR; TCRdb stores in-frame clones only, minus some. The repertoire holds 150,000 to 200,000 clones, with 80% to 90% as singletons. Material for sequencing was peripheral blood. The receptors shown here come from a woman between 65 and 79 years old with acute or convalescent COVID-19. Each CDR3 is given with its conserved first and last residue. A D gene is named only where the DNA matches it firmly.

CDR3 protein,J gene,D gene,V gene
CASSYSTGAEKLFF,TRBJ1-4,-,TRBV6-5
CASSAQVALAFF,TRBJ1-1,-,TRBV7-9
CAISDLDRATGNTIYF,TRBJ1-3,TRBD1,TRBV10-3
CASSQGLVSYEQYF,TRBJ2-7,-,TRBV3-1/TRBV3-2
CASSTDRDSNQPQHF,TRBJ1-5,TRBD1,TRBV7-9
CASSDHGEPYGYTF,TRBJ1-2,-,TRBV2
CASSSSSGQGFGYTF,TRBJ1-2,TRBD1,TRBV7-2
CAISKDPTGLNTEAFF,TRBJ1-1,TRBD1,TRBV10-3
CASSQDGRGRNQPQHF,TRBJ1-5,-,TRBV4-3
CASSLPTSGSTDTQYF,TRBJ2-3,TRBD2,TRBV6-6
CAWSVRTGWNEQFF,TRBJ2-1,TRBD1,TRBV30
CASSWDYGDRVSDEQFF,TRBJ2-1,TRBD1,TRBV5-6
CASSLHGAGQPQHF,TRBJ1-5,-,TRBV7-2
CASSSFGGAGQPQHF,TRBJ1-5,-,TRBV19
CASSTRQGDYGYTF,TRBJ1-2,TRBD1,TRBV6-5
CASSQGQKETQYF,TRBJ2-5,TRBD1,TRBV2
CASSLAGGNTEAFF,TRBJ1-1,-,TRBV7-9
CASSPRGSGYTF,TRBJ1-2,TRBD1,TRBV6-5
CASRAGLAGVLGYEQYF,TRBJ2-7,TRBD2,TRBV5-1
CASSLKAGTAGEKLFF,TRBJ1-4,TRBD1,TRBV5-5
CASSQDYYPPYNEQFF,TRBJ2-1,-,TRBV3-1/TRBV3-2
CSVSTGVNSPLHF,TRBJ1-6,TRBD1,TRBV29-1
CASSLPGMDYGYTF,TRBJ1-2,-,TRBV28
CASSAGQGSGNTIYF,TRBJ1-3,TRBD1,TRBV9
CASSPKTRRDSSGNTIYF,TRBJ1-3,TRBD1,TRBV4-2
CASSIVASNRDTSYEQYF,TRBJ2-7,-,TRBV28